This T cell receptor beta chain was obtained from a study of low-dose radiotherapy and immunotherapy resistance in tumors. About the study: Daily intake of oral aspirin 300 mg by patients lasted four cycles and began on cycle 1 day 1.

The time point was: after trial treatment. Specified treatment: LDRT plus nivolumab, ipilimumab, low-dose cyclophosphamide and aspirin (RACIN trial). Germline CDR1 is SGHDN and CDR2 is FVKESK. This CDR3 is built from 13 residues. The germline V and J ends were trimmed by 2 bases and 4 bases, with 6 bases remaining between them. The sample holds many counts of this clonotype. cDNA synthesis used a TRAV/TRBV-specific primer set for both chains. Using a constant-region primer together with a V-primer adapter, TCRs were subjected to roughly 20 PCR cycles of amplification. MiXCR was run by TCRdb on the reads, yielding one entry per CDR3 protein. The sample shows around 80,000 distinct CDR3 sequences, 15% to 20% of them seen only once.

The receptor was isolated from a male donor with prostate cancer. The genes are TRBV14 and TRBJ2-1; D might be TRBD1 (5 bases). The source material was PBMCs, sampled after low-dose radiotherapy plus immunotherapy. Here the CDR3 reads CASSQRQYNEQFF. The CDR3, as DNA: TGTGCCAGCAGCCAAAGACAGTACAATGAGCAGTTCTTC.